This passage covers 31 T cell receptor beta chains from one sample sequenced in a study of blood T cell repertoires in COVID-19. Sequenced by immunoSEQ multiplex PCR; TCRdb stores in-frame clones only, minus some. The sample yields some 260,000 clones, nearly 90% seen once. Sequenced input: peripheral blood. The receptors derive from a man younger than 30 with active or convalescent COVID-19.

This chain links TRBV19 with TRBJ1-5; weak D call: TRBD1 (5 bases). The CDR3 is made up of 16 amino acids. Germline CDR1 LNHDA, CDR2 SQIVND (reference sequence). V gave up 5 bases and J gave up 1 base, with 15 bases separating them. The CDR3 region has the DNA TGTGCCAGTAGTCCCTTGGGTCAGGGAAGCAATCAGCCCCAGCATTTT. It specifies CASSPLGQGSNQPQHF.

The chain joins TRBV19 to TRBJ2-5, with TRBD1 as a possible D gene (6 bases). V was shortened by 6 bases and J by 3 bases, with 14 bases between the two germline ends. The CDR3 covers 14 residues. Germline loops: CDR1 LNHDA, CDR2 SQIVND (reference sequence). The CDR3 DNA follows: TGTGCCAGTAGAATGAGGCAGGGGAAAGAGACCCAGTACTTC. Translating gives CASRMRQGKETQYF.

CDR3 sequence (DNA): TGTGCCAGCAGGGACCGGGGTGGGTCTGGAAACACCATATATTTT. Encoded protein: CASRDRGGSGNTIYF. The V and J genes are TRBV6-5 and TRBJ1-3; D gene ambiguous. V was trimmed by 6 bases and J by 1 base, leaving 13 bases between them. The CDR3 loop spans 15 amino acids. Germline V gives CDR1 MNHEY, CDR2 SVGAGI.

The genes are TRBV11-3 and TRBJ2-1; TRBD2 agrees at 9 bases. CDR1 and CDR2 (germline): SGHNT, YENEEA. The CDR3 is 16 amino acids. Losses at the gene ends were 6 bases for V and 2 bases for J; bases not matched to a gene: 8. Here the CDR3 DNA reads TGTGCCAGCAGTAGGGGCTTAGCGGGAGCCTACAATGAGCAGTTCTTC. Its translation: CASSRGLAGAYNEQFF.

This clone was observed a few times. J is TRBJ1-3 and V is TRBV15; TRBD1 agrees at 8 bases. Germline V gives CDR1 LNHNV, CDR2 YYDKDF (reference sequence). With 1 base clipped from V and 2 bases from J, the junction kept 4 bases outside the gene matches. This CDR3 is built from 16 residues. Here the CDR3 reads CATSRVGRGPGNTIYF. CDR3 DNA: TGTGCCACCAGCAGAGTTGGCAGGGGGCCTGGAAACACCATATATTTT.

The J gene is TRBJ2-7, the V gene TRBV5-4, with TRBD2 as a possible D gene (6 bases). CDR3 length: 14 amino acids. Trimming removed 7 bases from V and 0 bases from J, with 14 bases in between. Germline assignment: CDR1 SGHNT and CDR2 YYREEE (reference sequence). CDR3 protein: CASQQDGSSYEQYF. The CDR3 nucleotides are TGTGCCAGCCAACAGGACGGGAGCTCCTACGAGCAGTACTTC.

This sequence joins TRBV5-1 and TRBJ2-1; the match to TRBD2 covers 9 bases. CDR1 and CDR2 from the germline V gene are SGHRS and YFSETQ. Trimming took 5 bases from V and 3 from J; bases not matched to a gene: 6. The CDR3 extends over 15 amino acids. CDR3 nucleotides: TGCGCCAGCAGTCCCCTAGCGGGGAGCTACAATGAGCAGTTCTTC. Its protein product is CASSPLAGSYNEQFF. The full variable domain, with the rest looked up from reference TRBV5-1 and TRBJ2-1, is KAGVTQTPRYLIKTRGQQVTLSCSPISGHRSVSWYQQTPGQGLQFLFEYFSETQRNKGNFPGRFSGRQFSNSRSEMNVSTLELGDSALYLCASSPLAGSYNEQFFGPGTRLTVL.

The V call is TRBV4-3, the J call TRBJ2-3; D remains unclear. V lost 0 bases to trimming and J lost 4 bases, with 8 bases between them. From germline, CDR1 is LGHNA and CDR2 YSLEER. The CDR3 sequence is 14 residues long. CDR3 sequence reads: CASSQDIRADTQYF. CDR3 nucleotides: TGCGCCAGCAGCCAAGACATTCGAGCAGATACGCAGTATTTT.

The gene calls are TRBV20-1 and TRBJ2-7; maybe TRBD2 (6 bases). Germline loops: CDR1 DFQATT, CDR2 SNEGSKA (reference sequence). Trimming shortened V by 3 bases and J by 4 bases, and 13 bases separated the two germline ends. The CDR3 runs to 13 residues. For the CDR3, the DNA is TGCAGTGCTAGTACGGGAGTCGGGTACGAGCAGTACTTC. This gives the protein CSASTGVGYEQYF.

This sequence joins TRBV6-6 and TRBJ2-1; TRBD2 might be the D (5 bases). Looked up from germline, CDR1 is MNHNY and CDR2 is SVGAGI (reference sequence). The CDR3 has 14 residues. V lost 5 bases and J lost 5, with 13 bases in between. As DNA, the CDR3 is TGTGCCAGCAGTCCGGACTGGATGAACAATGAGCAGTTCTTC. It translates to CASSPDWMNNEQFF.

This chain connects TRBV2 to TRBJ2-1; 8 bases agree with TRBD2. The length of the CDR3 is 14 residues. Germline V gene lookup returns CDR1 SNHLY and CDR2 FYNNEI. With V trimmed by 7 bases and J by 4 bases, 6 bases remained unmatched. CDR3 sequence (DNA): TGTGCCAGCATAGCGGGAACGTCTTACAATGAGCAGTTCTTC. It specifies CASIAGTSYNEQFF.

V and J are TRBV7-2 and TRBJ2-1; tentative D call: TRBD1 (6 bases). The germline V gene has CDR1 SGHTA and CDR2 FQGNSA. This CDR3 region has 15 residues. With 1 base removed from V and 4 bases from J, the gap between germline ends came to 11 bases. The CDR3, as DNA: TGTGCCAGCAGCTTAGGGCTAGGGGGTTACAATGAGCAGTTCTTC. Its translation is CASSLGLGGYNEQFF.

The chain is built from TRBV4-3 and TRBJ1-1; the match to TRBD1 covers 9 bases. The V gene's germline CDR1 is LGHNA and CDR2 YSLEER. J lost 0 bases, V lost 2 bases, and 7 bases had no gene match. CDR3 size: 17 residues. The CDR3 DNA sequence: TGCGCCAGCAGCCAACAAACAGGGGGCGTTTTGAACACTGAAGCTTTCTTT. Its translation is CASSQQTGGVLNTEAFF.

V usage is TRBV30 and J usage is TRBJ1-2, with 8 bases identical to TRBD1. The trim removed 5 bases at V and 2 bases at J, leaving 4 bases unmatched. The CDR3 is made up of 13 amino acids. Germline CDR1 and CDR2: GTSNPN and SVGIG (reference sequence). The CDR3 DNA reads TGTGCCTGGGGAACAGGGGGAAACTATGGCTACACCTTC. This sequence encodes CAWGTGGNYGYTF.

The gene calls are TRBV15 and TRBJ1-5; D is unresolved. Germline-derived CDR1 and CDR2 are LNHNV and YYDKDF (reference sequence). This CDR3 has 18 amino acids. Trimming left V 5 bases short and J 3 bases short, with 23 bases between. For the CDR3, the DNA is TGTGCCACCAGCGATTTGGCGGCCTTCGCCACGCTCAATCAGCCCCAGCATTTT. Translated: CATSDLAAFATLNQPQHF.

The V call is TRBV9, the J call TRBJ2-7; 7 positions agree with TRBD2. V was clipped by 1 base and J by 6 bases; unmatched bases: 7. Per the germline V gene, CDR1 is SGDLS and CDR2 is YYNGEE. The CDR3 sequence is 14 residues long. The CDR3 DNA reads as TGTGCCAGCAGCGTACGGGGAGGGGTCGGCGAGCAGTACTTC. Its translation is CASSVRGGVGEQYF.

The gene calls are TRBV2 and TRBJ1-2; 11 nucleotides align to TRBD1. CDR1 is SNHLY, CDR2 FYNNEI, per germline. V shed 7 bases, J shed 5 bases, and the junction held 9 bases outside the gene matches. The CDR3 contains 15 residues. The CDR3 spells CASIGDRGISYGYTF. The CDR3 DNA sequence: TGTGCCAGCATCGGGGACAGGGGGATCTCGTATGGCTACACCTTC.

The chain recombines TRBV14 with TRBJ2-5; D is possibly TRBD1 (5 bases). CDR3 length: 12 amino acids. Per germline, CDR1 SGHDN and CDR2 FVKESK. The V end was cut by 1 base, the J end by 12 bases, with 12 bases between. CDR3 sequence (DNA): TGTGCCAGCAGCCAAGTTAGGGGCTGGGAGTACTTC. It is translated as CASSQVRGWEYF.

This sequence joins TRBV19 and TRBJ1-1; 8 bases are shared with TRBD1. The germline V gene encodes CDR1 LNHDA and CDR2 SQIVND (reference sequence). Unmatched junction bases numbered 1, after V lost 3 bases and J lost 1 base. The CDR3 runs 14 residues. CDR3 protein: CASSMGQENTEAFF. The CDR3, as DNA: TGTGCCAGTAGTATGGGACAGGAGAACACTGAAGCTTTCTTT.

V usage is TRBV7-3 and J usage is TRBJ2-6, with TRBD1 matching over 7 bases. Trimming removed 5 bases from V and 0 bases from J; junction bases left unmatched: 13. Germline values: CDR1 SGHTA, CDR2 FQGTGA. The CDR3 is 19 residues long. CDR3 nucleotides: TGTGCCAGCAGCGTCCCCCCCGGGACAGCCGTCTCTGGGGCCAACGTCCTGACTTTC. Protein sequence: CASSVPPGTAVSGANVLTF.

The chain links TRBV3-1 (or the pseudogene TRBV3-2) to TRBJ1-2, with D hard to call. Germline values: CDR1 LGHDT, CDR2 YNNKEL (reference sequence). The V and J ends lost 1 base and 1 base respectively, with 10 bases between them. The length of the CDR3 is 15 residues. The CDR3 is CASSQGSGLNYGYTF. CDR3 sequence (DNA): TGTGCCAGCAGCCAAGGTTCAGGCCTTAACTATGGCTACACCTTC.

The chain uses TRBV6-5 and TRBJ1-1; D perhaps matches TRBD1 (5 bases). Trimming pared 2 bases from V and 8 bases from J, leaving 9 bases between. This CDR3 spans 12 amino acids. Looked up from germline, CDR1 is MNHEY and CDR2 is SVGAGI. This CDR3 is CASSYGRGEAFF. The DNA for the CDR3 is TGTGCCAGCAGTTACGGGCGGGGGGAAGCTTTCTTT.

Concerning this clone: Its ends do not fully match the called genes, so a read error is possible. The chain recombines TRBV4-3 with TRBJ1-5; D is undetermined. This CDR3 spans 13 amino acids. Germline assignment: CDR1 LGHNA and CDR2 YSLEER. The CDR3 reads CVSSQDVGQPQHF. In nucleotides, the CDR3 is TGCGTCAGCAGCCAAGACGTCGGGCAGCCCCAGCATTTT.

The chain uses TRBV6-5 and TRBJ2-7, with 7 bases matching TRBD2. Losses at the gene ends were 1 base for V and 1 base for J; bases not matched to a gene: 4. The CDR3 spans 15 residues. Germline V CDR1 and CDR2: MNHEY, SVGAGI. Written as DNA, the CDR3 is TGTGCCAGCAGTTACTTTGGGGGGGGTTCCTACGAGCAGTACTTC. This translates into CASSYFGGGSYEQYF.

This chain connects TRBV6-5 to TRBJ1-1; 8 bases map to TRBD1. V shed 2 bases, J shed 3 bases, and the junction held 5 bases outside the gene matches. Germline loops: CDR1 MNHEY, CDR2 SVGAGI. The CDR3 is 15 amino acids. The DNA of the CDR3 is TGTGCCAGCAGTTACCAGGGGGCCGCTTACACTGAAGCTTTCTTT. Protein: CASSYQGAAYTEAFF.

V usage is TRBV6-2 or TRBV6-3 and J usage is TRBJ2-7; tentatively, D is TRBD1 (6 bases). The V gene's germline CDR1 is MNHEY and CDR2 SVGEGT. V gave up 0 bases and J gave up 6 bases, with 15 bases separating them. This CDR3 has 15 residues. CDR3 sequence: CASSYSPGTKLEQYF. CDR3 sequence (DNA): TGTGCCAGCAGTTACTCCCCCGGGACAAAACTCGAGCAGTACTTC.

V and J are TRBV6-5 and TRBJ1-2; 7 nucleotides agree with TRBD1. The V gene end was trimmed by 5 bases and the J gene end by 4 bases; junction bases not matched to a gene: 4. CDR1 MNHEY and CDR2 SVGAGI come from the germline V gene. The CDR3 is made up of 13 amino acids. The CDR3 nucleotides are TGTGCCAGCAGTAGGCGGGACAGCTATGGCTACACCTTC. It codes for CASSRRDSYGYTF.

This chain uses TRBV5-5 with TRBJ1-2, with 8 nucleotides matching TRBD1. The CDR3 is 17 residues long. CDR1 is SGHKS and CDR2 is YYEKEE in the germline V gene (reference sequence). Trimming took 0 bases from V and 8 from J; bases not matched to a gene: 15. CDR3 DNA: TGTGCCAGCAGCTTGGATCCTGTAGGACAGGGCGGTTTCGGCTACACCTTC. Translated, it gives CASSLDPVGQGGFGYTF.

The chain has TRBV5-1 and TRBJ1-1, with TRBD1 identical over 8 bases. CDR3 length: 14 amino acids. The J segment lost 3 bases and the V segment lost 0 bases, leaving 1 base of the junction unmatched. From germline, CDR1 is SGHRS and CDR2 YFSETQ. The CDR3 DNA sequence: TGCGCCAGCAGCTTGGTACAGGGGGACACTGAAGCTTTCTTT. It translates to CASSLVQGDTEAFF.

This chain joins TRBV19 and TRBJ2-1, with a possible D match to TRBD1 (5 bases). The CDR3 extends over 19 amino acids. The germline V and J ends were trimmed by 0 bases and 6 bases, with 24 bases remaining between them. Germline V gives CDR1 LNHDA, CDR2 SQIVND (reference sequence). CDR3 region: CASSIDPPLTYPGINEQFF. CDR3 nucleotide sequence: TGTGCCAGTAGTATAGATCCCCCCCTGACGTACCCAGGGATCAATGAGCAGTTCTTC.

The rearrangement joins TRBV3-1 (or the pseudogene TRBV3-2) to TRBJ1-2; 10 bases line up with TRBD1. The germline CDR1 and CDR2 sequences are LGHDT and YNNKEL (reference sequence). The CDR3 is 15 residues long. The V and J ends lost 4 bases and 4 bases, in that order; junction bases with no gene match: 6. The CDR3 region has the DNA TGTGCCAGCAGCCCCCGGACAGGGGGAGGCTATGGCTACACCTTC. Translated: CASSPRTGGGYGYTF.